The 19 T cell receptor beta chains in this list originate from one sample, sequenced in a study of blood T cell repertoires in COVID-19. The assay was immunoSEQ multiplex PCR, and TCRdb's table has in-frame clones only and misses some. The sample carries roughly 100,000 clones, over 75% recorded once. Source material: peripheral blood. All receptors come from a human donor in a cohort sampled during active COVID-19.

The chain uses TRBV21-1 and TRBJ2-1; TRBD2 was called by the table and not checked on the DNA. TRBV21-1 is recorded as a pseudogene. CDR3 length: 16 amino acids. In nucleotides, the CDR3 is TGTGCCAGCAGCACCTACTATACTTTCACCTACAATGAGCAGTTCTTC. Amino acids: CASSTYYTFTYNEQFF.

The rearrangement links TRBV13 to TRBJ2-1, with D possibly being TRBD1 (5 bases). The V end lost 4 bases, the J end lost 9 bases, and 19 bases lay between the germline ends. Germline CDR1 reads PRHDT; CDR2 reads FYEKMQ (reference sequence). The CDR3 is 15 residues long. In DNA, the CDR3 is TGTGCCAGCAGCTCGACAGAGGTTGTGGGTATTGAGCAGTTCTTC. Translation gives CASSSTEVVGIEQFF. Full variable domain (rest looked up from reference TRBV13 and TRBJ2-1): AAGVIQSPRHLIKEKRETATLKCYPIPRHDTVYWYQQGPGQDPQFLISFYEKMQSDKGSIPDRFSAQQFSDYHSELNMSSLELGDSALYFCASSSTEVVGIEQFFGPGTRLTVL.

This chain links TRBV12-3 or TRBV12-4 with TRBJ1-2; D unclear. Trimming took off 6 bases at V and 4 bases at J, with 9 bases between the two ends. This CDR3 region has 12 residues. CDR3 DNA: TGTGCCAGCAGCCAGGCCGGCTATGGCTACACCTTC. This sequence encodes CASSQAGYGYTF.

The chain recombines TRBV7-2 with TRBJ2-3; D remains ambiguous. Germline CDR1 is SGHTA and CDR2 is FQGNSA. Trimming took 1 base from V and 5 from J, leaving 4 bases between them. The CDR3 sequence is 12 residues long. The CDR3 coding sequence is TGTGCCAGCAGCTTAGTCCGAGATACGCAGTATTTT. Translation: CASSLVRDTQYF.

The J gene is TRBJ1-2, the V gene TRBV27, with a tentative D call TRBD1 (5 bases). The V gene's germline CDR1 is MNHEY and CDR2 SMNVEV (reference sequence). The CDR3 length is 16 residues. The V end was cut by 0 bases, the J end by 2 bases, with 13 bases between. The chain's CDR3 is CASSLSGGALNYGYTF. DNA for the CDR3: TGTGCCAGCAGTTTATCGGGGGGTGCCCTAAACTATGGCTACACCTTC.

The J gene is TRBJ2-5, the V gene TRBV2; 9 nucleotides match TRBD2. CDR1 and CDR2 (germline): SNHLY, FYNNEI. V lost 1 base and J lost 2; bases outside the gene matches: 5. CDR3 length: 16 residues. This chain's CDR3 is CASSEGSAGGQETQYF. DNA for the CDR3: TGTGCCAGCAGTGAAGGGTCAGCGGGGGGACAAGAGACCCAGTACTTC.

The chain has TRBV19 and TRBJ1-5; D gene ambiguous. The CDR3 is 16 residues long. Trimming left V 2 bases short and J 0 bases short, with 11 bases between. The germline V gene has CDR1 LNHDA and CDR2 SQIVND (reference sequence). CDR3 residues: CASSISGFYSNQPQHF. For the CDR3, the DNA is TGTGCCAGTAGTATATCCGGTTTTTATAGCAATCAGCCCCAGCATTTT.

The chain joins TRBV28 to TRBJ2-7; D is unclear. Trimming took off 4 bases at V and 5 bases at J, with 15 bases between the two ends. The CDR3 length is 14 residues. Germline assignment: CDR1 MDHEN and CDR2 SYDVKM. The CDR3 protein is CASSSEARLDEQYF. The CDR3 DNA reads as TGTGCCAGCAGTTCCGAGGCCCGACTGGACGAGCAGTACTTC. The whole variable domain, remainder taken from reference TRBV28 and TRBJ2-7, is DVKVTQSSRYLVKRTGEKVFLECVQDMDHENMFWYRQDPGLGLRLIYFSYDVKMKEKGDIPEGYSVSREKKERFSLILESASTNQTSMYLCASSSEARLDEQYFGPGTRLTVT.

The CDR3: CSVGDYSEQYF. CDR3 nucleotide sequence: TGCAGCGTTGGGGACTACAGCGAGCAGTACTTC. The chain combines TRBV29-1 with TRBJ2-7; 7 bases align to TRBD2. CDR1 SQVTM and CDR2 ANQGSEA come from the germline V gene. J lost 6 bases, V lost 4 bases, and 3 bases had no gene match. The CDR3 consists of 11 residues.

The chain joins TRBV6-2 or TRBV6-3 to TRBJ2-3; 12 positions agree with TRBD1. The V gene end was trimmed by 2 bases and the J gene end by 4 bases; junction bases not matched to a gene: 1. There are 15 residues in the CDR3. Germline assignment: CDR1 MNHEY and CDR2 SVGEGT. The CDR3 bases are TGTGCCAGCAGTTACGGGACAGGGGGCGCAGATACGCAGTATTTT. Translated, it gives CASSYGTGGADTQYF.

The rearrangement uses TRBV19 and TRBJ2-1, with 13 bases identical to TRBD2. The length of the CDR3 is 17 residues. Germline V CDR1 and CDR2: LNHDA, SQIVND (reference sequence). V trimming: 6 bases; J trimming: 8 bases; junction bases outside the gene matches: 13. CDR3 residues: CASSPLGTSGRGDEQFF. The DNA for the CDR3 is TGTGCCAGTAGCCCCCTGGGTACTAGCGGGAGGGGGGATGAGCAGTTCTTC.

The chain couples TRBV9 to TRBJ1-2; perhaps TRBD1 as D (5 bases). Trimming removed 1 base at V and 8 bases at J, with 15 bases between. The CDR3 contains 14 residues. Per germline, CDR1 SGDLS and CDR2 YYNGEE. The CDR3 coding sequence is TGTGCCAGCAGCGTACGGGGGACTGCTGAGGGCTACACCTTC. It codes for CASSVRGTAEGYTF.

DNA of the CDR3: TGTGCCAGCTCACCTGCCGGGGCCTACAATGAGCAGTTCTTC. This gives the protein CASSPAGAYNEQFF. The rearrangement links TRBV18 to TRBJ2-1, with a tentative D call TRBD2 (5 bases). The germline gives CDR1 KGHSH, CDR2 LQKENI. The CDR3 spans 14 residues. V shed 3 bases and J shed 2 bases, with 8 bases lying between them.

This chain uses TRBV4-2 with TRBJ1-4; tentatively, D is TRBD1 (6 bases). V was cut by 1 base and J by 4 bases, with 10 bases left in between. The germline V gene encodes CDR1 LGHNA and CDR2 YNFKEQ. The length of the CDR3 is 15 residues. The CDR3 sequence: CASSQGSGVNEKLFF. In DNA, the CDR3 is TGTGCCAGCAGCCAAGGGTCAGGGGTTAATGAAAAACTGTTTTTT.

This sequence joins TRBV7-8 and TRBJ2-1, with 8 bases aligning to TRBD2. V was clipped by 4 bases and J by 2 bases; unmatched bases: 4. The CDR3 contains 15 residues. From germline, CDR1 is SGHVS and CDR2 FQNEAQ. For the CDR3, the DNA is TGTGCCAGCAGCTCCAGCGGGAGCCCCTACAATGAGCAGTTCTTC. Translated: CASSSSGSPYNEQFF.

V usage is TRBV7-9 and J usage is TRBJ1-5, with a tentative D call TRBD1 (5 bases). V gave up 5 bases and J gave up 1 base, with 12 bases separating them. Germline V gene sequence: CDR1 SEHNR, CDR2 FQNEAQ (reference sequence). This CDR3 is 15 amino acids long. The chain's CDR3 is CASSAAGSSNQPQHF. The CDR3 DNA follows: TGTGCCAGCAGCGCTGCAGGGTCGAGCAATCAGCCCCAGCATTTT.

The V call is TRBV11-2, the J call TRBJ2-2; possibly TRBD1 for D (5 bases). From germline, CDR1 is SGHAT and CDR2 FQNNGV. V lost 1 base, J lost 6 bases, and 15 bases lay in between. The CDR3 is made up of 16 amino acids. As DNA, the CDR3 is TGTGCCAGCAGCTTAGGTGGTGGGGCAGTTTCCGGGGAGCTGTTTTTT. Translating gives CASSLGGGAVSGELFF.

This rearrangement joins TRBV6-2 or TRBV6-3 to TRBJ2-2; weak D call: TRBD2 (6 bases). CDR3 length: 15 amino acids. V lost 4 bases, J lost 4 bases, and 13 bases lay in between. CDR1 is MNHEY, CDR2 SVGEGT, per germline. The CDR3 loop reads CASSLWEVGTGELFF. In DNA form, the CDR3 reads TGTGCCAGCAGTTTATGGGAGGTGGGCACCGGGGAGCTGTTTTTT.

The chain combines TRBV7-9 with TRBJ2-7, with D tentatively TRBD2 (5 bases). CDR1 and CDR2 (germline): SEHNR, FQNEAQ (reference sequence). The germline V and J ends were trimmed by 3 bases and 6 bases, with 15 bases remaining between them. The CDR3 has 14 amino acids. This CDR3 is CASSFPGSPGEQYF. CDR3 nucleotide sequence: TGTGCCAGCAGCTTTCCGGGGTCCCCTGGCGAGCAGTACTTC.